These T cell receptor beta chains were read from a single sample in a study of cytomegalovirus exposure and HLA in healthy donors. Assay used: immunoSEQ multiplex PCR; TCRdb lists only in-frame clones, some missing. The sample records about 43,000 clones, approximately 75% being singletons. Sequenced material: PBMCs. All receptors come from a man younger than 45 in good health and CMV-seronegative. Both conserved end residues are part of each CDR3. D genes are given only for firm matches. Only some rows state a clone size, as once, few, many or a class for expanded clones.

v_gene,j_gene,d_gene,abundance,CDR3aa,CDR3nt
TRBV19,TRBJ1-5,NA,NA,CASSTPGGRQPQHF,TGTGCCAGTAGTACCCCGGGGGGCCGTCAGCCCCAGCATTTT
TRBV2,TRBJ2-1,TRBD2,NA,CASRGGRALRNEQFF,TGTGCCAGCAGGGGCGGGAGGGCCCTTCGGAATGAGCAGTTCTTC
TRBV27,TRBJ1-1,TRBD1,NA,CASSPLGQGAEAFF,TGTGCCAGCAGTCCGCTCGGACAGGGGGCGGAAGCTTTCTTT
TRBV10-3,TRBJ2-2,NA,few,CAISDPLGELFF,TGTGCCATCAGTGACCCCCTCGGGGAGCTGTTTTTT
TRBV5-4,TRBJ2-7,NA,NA,CASSTPGTYEQYF,TGTGCCAGCAGCACCCCCGGTACCTACGAGCAGTACTTC
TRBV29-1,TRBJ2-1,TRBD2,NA,CSDREDGVNEQFF,TGCAGCGACCGGGAGGACGGGGTCAATGAGCAGTTCTTC
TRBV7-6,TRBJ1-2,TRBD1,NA,CASSFGTGNTANYGYTF,TGTGCCAGCAGCTTCGGGACAGGGAATACGGCTAACTATGGCTACACCTTC
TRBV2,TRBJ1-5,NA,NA,CASSEALRTSYSNQPQHF,TGTGCCAGCAGTGAAGCGCTTAGGACAAGTTATAGCAATCAGCCCCAGCATTTT
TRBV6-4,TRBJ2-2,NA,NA,CASSARVSGELFF,TGTGCCAGCAGTGCTCGGGTGAGCGGGGAGCTGTTTTTT
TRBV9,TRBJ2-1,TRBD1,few,CASSLGTGPGGNEQFF,TGTGCCAGCAGCCTGGGGACAGGGCCAGGAGGGAATGAGCAGTTCTTC
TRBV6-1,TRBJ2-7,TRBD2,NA,CASSLTSGSSYEQYF,TGTGCCAGCAGTTTGACTAGCGGGAGCTCCTACGAGCAGTACTTC
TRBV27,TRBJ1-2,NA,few,CASQPRGATNYGYTF,TGTGCCAGTCAACCGCGCGGGGCGACTAACTATGGCTACACCTTC
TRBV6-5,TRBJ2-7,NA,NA,CASSYEGVGEQYF,TGTGCCAGCAGTTATGAGGGGGTTGGCGAGCAGTACTTC
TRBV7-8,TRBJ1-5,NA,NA,CASSLDRVGNQPQHF,TGTGCCAGCAGCTTAGACAGGGTGGGCAATCAGCCCCAGCATTTT
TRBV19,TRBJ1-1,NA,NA,CASSIGAGSEAFF,TGTGCCAGTAGTATAGGAGCGGGCAGTGAAGCTTTCTTT
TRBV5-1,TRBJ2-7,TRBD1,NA,CASSQSPGQLSFRGSYEQYF,TGCGCCAGCAGCCAATCTCCGGGACAGCTATCTTTTAGGGGCTCCTACGAGCAGTACTTC
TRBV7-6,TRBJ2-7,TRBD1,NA,CASSSRDSAYEQYF,TGTGCCAGCAGCTCCCGGGACAGCGCTTACGAGCAGTACTTC
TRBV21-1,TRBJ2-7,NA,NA,CASSKNSEGTGGTYEQYF,TGTGCCAGCAGCAAAAATAGTGAGGGGACAGGGGGGACCTACGAGCAGTACTTC
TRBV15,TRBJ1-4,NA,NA,CATSRAGHRGEKLFF,TGTGCCACCAGCAGAGCGGGACATCGGGGTGAAAAACTGTTTTTT
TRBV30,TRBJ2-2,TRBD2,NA,CAWSFAGGRTGELFF,TGTGCCTGGAGTTTTGCGGGAGGGCGTACCGGGGAGCTGTTTTTT
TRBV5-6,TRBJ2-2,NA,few,CASSFTRNTGELFF,TGTGCCAGCAGCTTTACACGGAACACCGGGGAGCTGTTTTTT
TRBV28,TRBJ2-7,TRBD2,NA,CASSLYGTRLSHEQYF,TGTGCCAGCAGTTTATACGGGACTAGGCTCTCCCACGAGCAGTACTTC
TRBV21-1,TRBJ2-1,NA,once,CASSNCPGLAGGPVAYNEQFF,TGTGCCAGCAGCAATTGCCCGGGACTAGCGGGAGGGCCCGTAGCCTACAATGAGCAGTTCTTC
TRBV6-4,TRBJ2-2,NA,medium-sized,CASSAGDTGELFF,TGTGCCAGCAGTGCGGGAGACACCGGGGAGCTGTTTTTT
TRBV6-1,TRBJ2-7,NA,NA,CASSEYLYEQYF,TGTGCCAGCAGTGAGTACCTATACGAGCAGTACTTC
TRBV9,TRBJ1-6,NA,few,CASSVDSNNSPLHF,TGTGCCAGCAGCGTGGACAGTAATAATTCACCCCTCCACTTT
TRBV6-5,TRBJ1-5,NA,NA,CASSRTVFNQPQHF,TGTGCCAGCAGTAGGACAGTGTTTAATCAGCCCCAGCATTTT
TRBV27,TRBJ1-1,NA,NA,CASSFQTRGNTEAFF,TGTGCCAGCAGTTTCCAGACTAGAGGGAACACTGAAGCTTTCTTT
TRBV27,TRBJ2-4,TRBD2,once,CASSLRGASGRLAKNIQYF,TGTGCCAGCAGTTTACGGGGAGCTAGCGGGAGGCTAGCCAAAAACATTCAGTACTTC
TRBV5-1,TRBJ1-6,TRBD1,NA,CASSPQGQGLAPLHF,TGCGCCAGCAGCCCACAAGGACAGGGTCTAGCACCCCTCCACTTT
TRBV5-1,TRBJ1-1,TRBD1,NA,CASSYLGQKNTEAFF,TGCGCCAGCAGCTACCTGGGACAGAAAAACACTGAAGCTTTCTTT
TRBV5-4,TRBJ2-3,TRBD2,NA,CASSSPLAGESTDTQYF,TGTGCCAGCAGCTCCCCTCTAGCGGGAGAGAGCACAGATACGCAGTATTTT
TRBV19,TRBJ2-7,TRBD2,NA,CASSIGAKREEFSYEQYF,TGTGCCAGTAGTATTGGTGCCAAGCGGGAGGAATTCTCCTACGAGCAGTACTTC
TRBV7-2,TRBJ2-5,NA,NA,CASSWRRSQETQYF,TGTGCCAGCAGCTGGAGGCGGTCTCAAGAGACCCAGTACTTC
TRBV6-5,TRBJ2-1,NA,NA,CASTRGGARYNEQFF,TGTGCCAGCACCAGAGGGGGGGCCCGTTACAATGAGCAGTTCTTC
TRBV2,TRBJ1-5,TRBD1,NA,CASSTDRGRFPNQPQHF,TGTGCCAGCAGTACCGACAGGGGGCGCTTTCCGAATCAGCCCCAGCATTTT
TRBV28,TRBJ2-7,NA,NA,CASSLGLGRYF,TGTGCCAGCAGTTTAGGGCTGGGTCGGTACTTC
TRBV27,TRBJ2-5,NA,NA,CASSFLQSQETQYF,TGTGCCAGCAGTTTTTTACAGTCCCAAGAGACCCAGTACTTC
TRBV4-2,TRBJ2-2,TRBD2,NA,CASSLSGRTDTGELFF,TGTGCCAGCAGCCTTAGCGGGAGGACCGACACCGGGGAGCTGTTTTTT
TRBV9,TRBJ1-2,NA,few,CASSVVGGGYYGYTF,TGTGCCAGCAGCGTAGTCGGGGGGGGGTACTATGGCTACACCTTC
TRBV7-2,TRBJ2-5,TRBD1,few,CASSLVVGGAGETQYF,TGTGCCAGCAGCTTAGTGGTAGGGGGCGCAGGGGAGACCCAGTACTTC
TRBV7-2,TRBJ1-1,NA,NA,CASRLGPNTEAFF,TGTGCCAGCAGATTAGGGCCTAACACTGAAGCTTTCTTT